Sequencing of this T cell receptor (beta chain) was carried out in a study of blood T cell repertoires in COVID-19. Study-wide background: Sites across the United States, Italy and Spain contributed samples from acute and convalescent COVID-19. From T cells, B-cell-depleted T cells, or PBMCs came the material, which was cDNA or gDNA.

In the original workflow: Estimation of nucleated cell counts was performed using reference gene primer amplification. This table comes from immunoSEQ multiplex PCR, and its TCRdb copy is limited to in-frame clones, with some not included. That table furnishes V, J and clone size, whereas the DNA furnished D and trimming. The repertoire holds 75,000 to 95,000 clones, with approximately 86% as singletons. This CDR3 region has 14 residues. Trimming cost V 4 bases and J 6 bases; bases outside gene matches: 5. Germline lookup yields CDR1 SGHAT and CDR2 FQNNGV. This clonotype was sampled from a man older than 75 with active or convalescent COVID-19. The sequenced material came from peripheral blood. V and J are TRBV11-2 and TRBJ1-4; 7 positions agree with TRBD1. The CDR3 region is CASSSDRIHEKLFF. The CDR3 DNA sequence: TGTGCCAGCAGCTCGGACAGGATCCATGAAAAACTGTTTTTT.